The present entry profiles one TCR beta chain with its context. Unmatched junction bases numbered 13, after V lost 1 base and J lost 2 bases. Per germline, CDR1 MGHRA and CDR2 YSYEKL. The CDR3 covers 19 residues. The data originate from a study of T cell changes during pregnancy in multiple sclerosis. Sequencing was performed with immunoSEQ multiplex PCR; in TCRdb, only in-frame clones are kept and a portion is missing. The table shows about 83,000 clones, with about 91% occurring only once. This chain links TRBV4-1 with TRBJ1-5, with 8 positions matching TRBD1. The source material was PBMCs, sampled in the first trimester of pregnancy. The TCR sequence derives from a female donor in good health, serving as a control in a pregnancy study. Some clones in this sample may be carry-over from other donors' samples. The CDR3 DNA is TGCGCCAGCAGCCAAGGGAGGGTTACAGGGGGAATAGGCAATCAGCCCCAGCATTTT. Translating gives CASSQGRVTGGIGNQPQHF.